These 4 T cell receptor beta chains were sequenced from one sample in a study of CD8+CD57+ T cells in acquired aplastic anemia (dated by TCRdb to the late 2010s). Flow cytometry had shown CD8+CD57+ cell expansion in the patients selected for sequencing. Sequencing was carried out with an Illumina HiSeq 2000. Genomic DNA was used as template for profiling of TCR beta VDJ combinations and CDR3 sequences. TCRdb reanalyzed the raw reads on its own, using fastp at Q25 for trimming and MiXCR for clone calling, and kept in-frame beta chains. Every distinct CDR3 protein forms one entry, paired with its most common genes and DNA. The sample includes fewer than 200,000 distinct CDR3 sequences, with about 64% observed a single time. Of the sample, about 50% falls within the top ten clones. The sequencing sample was made of sorted CD4+, CD8+, or CD8+CD57+ T cells (not recorded which) from PBMCs. These receptors came from a human donor with aplastic anemia.

The chain is built from TRBV24-1 and TRBJ1-2, with a weak D call TRBD1 (6 bases). Germline-derived CDR1 and CDR2 are KGHDR and SFDVKD. Trimming took 9 bases from V and 1 from J, leaving 14 bases between them. The CDR3 sequence is 14 residues long. CDR3 region: CATAPGTLNYGYTF. The CDR3 DNA is TGTGCCACCGCTCCCGGGACACTTAACTATGGCTACACCTTC.

The rearrangement joins TRBV15 to TRBJ2-6; D is uncertain. Trimming stripped 1 base from V and 1 base from J, with 8 bases between. Germline V CDR1 and CDR2: LNHNV, YYDKDF (reference sequence). The CDR3 spans 16 residues. CDR3 coding DNA: TGTGCCACCAGCAGAGGGACCGCTTCTGGGGCCAACGTCCTGACTTTC. Translated: CATSRGTASGANVLTF.

The CDR3 DNA reads as TGTGCCACCAGTGCGGGGGAGTATGACACCGGGGAGCTGTTTTTT. It specifies CATSAGEYDTGELFF. The chain recombines TRBV24-1 with TRBJ2-2, with a tentative D call TRBD2 (6 bases). CDR1 is KGHDR and CDR2 is SFDVKD in the germline V gene. V lost 5 bases to trimming and J lost 3 bases, with 12 bases between them. The CDR3 length is 15 residues.

The J gene is TRBJ2-1, the V gene TRBV7-9; 8 bases match TRBD2. V was clipped by 3 bases and J by 4 bases; unmatched bases: 5. Germline CDR1 reads SEHNR; CDR2 reads FQNEAQ (reference sequence). This CDR3 is 15 amino acids long. CDR3 DNA sequence: TGTGCCAGCAGCTTGTTCGGGGGGGAATACAATGAGCAGTTCTTC. This sequence encodes CASSLFGGEYNEQFF.